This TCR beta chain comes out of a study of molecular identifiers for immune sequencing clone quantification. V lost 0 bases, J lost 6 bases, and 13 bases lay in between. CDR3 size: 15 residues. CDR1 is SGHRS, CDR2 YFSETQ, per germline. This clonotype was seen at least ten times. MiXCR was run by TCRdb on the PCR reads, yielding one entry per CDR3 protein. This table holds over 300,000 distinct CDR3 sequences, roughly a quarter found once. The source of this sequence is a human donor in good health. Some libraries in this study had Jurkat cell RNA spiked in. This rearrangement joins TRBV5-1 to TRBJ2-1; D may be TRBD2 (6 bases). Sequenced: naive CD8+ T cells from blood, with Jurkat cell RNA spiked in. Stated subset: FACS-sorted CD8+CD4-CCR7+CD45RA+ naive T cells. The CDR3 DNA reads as TGCGCCAGCAGCTTGGAGGGCATGCGGGGCAATGAGCAGTTCTTC. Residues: CASSLEGMRGNEQFF.